Shown below are 19 T cell receptor beta chains from a single sample sequenced in a study of T cells in Graves' hyperthyroidism and ophthalmopathy (dated by TCRdb to between 2018 and 2021). Library construction relied on multiplex PCR. The instrument given in TCRdb is Illumina HiSeq 2000. TCR beta CDR3 regions were amplified from RNA transcripts. The TCR CDR3 was subjected to a first round of RT-PCR using the HTBI primer set and the Qiagen OneStep RT-PCR kit. The public sequencing data were trimmed at Q25 with fastp and processed into clonotypes with MiXCR by TCRdb, which kept only in-frame beta chains. Every CDR3 protein is listed once, alongside the most common genes and DNA of its rows. This sample lists 150,000 to 200,000 distinct CDR3 sequences; 9.4% were detected once. The top ten constitute 22% of the sample. The material sequenced was blood. These receptors all come from a woman between 18 and 29 years old with Graves' hyperthyroidism that later progressed to Graves' ophthalmopathy.

This clonotype came up many times. The rearrangement uses TRBV27 and TRBJ1-2; possible D gene TRBD1, 5 bases. Germline V gene data show CDR1 as MNHEY and CDR2 as SMNVEV (reference sequence). Trimming stripped 0 bases from V and 3 bases from J, with 8 bases between. This CDR3 has 14 amino acids. CDR3 loop: CASSLSQGDYGYTF. The CDR3 DNA is TGTGCCAGCAGTTTATCGCAAGGGGACTATGGCTACACCTTC.

The table lists this clonotype with many counts. The rearrangement joins TRBV12-3 or TRBV12-4 to TRBJ1-5; weak D call: TRBD1 (6 bases). The V and J ends lost 9 bases and 1 base respectively, with 16 bases between them. This CDR3 has 15 amino acids. This chain's CDR3 is CASVPGQGSNQPQHF. CDR3 bases: TGTGCCAGTGTCCCGGGACAAGGCAGCAATCAGCCCCAGCATTTT.

This clonotype showed up many times. V is TRBV5-6 and J is TRBJ1-2; D is unclear. The CDR3 loop spans 16 amino acids. V lost 2 bases and J lost 9, with 23 bases in between. In germline, CDR1 is SGHDT, CDR2 YYEEEE. CDR3 bases: TGTGCCAGCAGCTTAATCCCGACGCGGTCGGGATGGAGCTACACCTTC. Its translation is CASSLIPTRSGWSYTF.

This clonotype was seen repeatedly, ten times or more. The genes are TRBV7-9 and TRBJ1-4; 9 bases match TRBD1. The CDR3 has 16 residues. With 2 bases clipped from V and 4 bases from J, the junction kept 5 bases outside the gene matches. Germline lookup yields CDR1 SEHNR and CDR2 FQNEAQ (reference sequence). The CDR3 nucleotides read TGTGCCAGCAGCTTATCCGGACAGGGGAGTAATGAAAAACTGTTTTTT. This encodes CASSLSGQGSNEKLFF.

This clonotype was counted many times. The chain couples TRBV2 to TRBJ2-7; 9 bases fit TRBD2. The CDR3 is made up of 14 amino acids. CDR1 and CDR2 (germline): SNHLY, FYNNEI. V dropped 8 bases and J dropped 2; count of bases not matched to a gene: 7. The CDR3 DNA follows: TGTGCCAGCTTGCCTGCTAGCGGGACCTACGAGCAGTACTTC. Its translation is CASLPASGTYEQYF.

This clonotype has a count of ten or more. The CDR3 DNA follows: TGCGCCAGCAGCCTAGATGGGGGACCGTCTTGGGGTGCTTTCTTT. Encoded protein: CASSLDGGPSWGAFF. The chain links TRBV4-1 to TRBJ1-1; TRBD1 might be the D (5 bases). The CDR3 runs to 15 residues. The V gene lost 4 bases and the J gene lost 11 bases, with 23 bases spanning the gap. Germline V lookup: CDR1 MGHRA, CDR2 YSYEKL.

The V call is TRBV19, the J call TRBJ2-1; 10 positions match TRBD2. The junction had 4 bases not matched to a gene; V was cut back by 4 bases and J by 7 bases. The V gene's germline CDR1 is LNHDA and CDR2 SQIVND (reference sequence). The CDR3 consists of 14 residues. CDR3 region: CASSTSAGGNEQFF. In DNA form, the CDR3 reads TGTGCCAGTAGTACCTCAGCGGGGGGGAATGAGCAGTTCTTC.

This clonotype was observed many times. The chain combines TRBV9 with TRBJ1-2, with D uncertain. Germline CDR1 SGDLS, CDR2 YYNGEE. The CDR3 is 13 residues long. Deletions cut 0 bases from V and 7 bases from J, with 10 bases between. The CDR3 sequence: CASSVATGAGYTF. The DNA for the CDR3 is TGTGCCAGCAGCGTAGCCACGGGCGCTGGCTACACCTTC.

In regard to this clonotype: Its ends do not fully match the called genes, so a read error is possible. The gene calls are TRBV6-9 and TRBJ2-1, with D unclear. The CDR3 loop spans 14 amino acids. The germline CDR1 and CDR2 sequences are MNHGY and SVAAGI. The CDR3 DNA sequence: TGCGCCAGCAGTGAGTCGGCCTCAGGCACTGAGCAGTTCTTC. Translating gives CASSESASGTEQFF.

The CDR3 DNA is TGTGCCAGCAGCTTTCGGGGGCACACCGGGGAGCTGTTTTTT. It yields the protein CASSFRGHTGELFF. This chain connects TRBV5-8 to TRBJ2-2; the D call may be TRBD1 or TRBD2 (6 bases each). CDR3 length equals 14 residues. The germline CDR1 and CDR2 sequences are SGHTS and YDEGEE. V dropped 2 bases and J dropped 3 bases, with 8 bases sitting between them.

This clonotype occurred many times. The chain has TRBV24-1 and TRBJ2-3; tentatively, D is TRBD1 (6 bases). Germline-derived CDR1 and CDR2 are KGHDR and SFDVKD. The CDR3 consists of 13 residues. The germline V and J ends were trimmed by 9 bases and 4 bases, with 13 bases remaining between them. CDR3: CATGGQGSDTQYF. CDR3 nucleotides: TGTGCCACCGGTGGCCAGGGGTCAGATACGCAGTATTTT.

This clonotype was seen many times. The chain combines TRBV27 with TRBJ2-7; 11 nucleotides line up with TRBD2. This CDR3 has 15 residues. J gave up 4 bases and V 2 bases, and 4 bases lay outside the gene matches. Germline CDR1 and CDR2: MNHEY and SMNVEV (reference sequence). DNA for the CDR3: TGTGCCAGCAGTTTAATAGCGGGAGGGTGGTACGAGCAGTACTTC. The encoded protein is CASSLIAGGWYEQYF.

This clonotype was counted at least ten times. The V call is TRBV4-1, the J call TRBJ2-7; 12 bases align to TRBD2. V lost 4 bases to trimming and J lost 1 base; unmatched junction nucleotides: 5. Germline loops: CDR1 MGHRA, CDR2 YSYEKL. This CDR3 has 16 amino acids. DNA of the CDR3: TGCGCCAGCAGCCTCCGACTAGCGGGGGCATCCTACGAGCAGTACTTC. Its translation: CASSLRLAGASYEQYF.

This clonotype was observed a handful of times. The chain uses TRBV20-1 and TRBJ1-5; D might be TRBD1 (5 bases). V was trimmed by 5 bases and J by 7 bases, leaving 18 bases between them. Per the germline V gene, CDR1 is DFQATT and CDR2 is SNEGSKA (reference sequence). This CDR3 is built from 14 residues. The CDR3 nucleotides are TGCAGTGCTCGCCTGGGGGGGATTGGGCAGCCCCAGCATTTT. This translates into CSARLGGIGQPQHF.

About this clonotype: A read error may account for a junction end that differs from germline. The V call is TRBV5-6, the J call TRBJ2-5; perhaps D is TRBD1 or TRBD2 (5 bases each). The V gene's germline CDR1 is SGHDT and CDR2 YYEEEE. This CDR3 contains 16 residues. CDR3 DNA: TGTGCCAGCGGCTTGATCGAGGGGATTTACCAAGAGACCCAGTACTTC. It yields the protein CASGLIEGIYQETQYF.

Ten or more counts support this clonotype. The rearrangement links TRBV13 to TRBJ2-7; D is undetermined. The CDR3 is made up of 13 amino acids. Trimming removed 2 bases at V and 5 bases at J, with 10 bases between. CDR1 and CDR2 from the germline V gene are PRHDT and FYEKMQ (reference sequence). The CDR3 region is CASSLLGFNEQYF. In DNA, the CDR3 is TGTGCCAGCAGCTTACTGGGCTTCAACGAGCAGTACTTC.

This clonotype was detected ten times or more. The chain combines TRBV5-1 with TRBJ2-5; D possibly uses TRBD1 or TRBD2 (6 bases each). The germline V gene has CDR1 SGHRS and CDR2 YFSETQ. The CDR3 length is 16 residues. V gave up 0 bases and J gave up 2 bases, with 14 bases separating them. The DNA of the CDR3 is TGCGCCAGCAGCTTGGTCGGCGGAGGGGGGCAAGAGACCCAGTACTTC. Translation gives CASSLVGGGGQETQYF.

The chain combines TRBV11-2 with TRBJ2-7, with 8 bases fitting TRBD2. This CDR3 has 17 residues. The germline gives CDR1 SGHAT, CDR2 FQNNGV. Trimming removed 1 base from V and 2 bases from J; junction bases left unmatched: 10. CDR3 residues: CASSLGGGPFTAYEQYF. The CDR3 DNA is TGTGCCAGCAGCTTAGGCGGGGGGCCCTTCACCGCCTACGAGCAGTACTTC.

In its sample, this clonotype was seen many times. The rearrangement uses TRBV6-5 and TRBJ1-6, with 10 bases fitting TRBD1. From germline, CDR1 is MNHEY and CDR2 SVGAGI. The CDR3 runs 16 residues. The V segment lost 2 bases and the J segment 11 bases; nucleotides outside the gene matches: 9. The CDR3 loop reads CASSYGVGQGVAPLHF. DNA for the CDR3: TGTGCCAGCAGTTACGGAGTCGGACAGGGGGTTGCACCCCTCCACTTT.